The source of this T cell receptor (beta chain) is a study of shared clonotypes between healthy human individuals (TCRdb year 2020). About the investigation overall: The cohort comprised a couple of women and three men aged 18 to 49 years. Blood TCR repertoires of several healthy adults were deeply sequenced to estimate repertoire size and the extent of clonotype sharing between individuals. To increase sequencing depth and limit assay-specific biases, TCR repertoire library preparation and sequencing were carried out by different laboratories using diverse techniques. Leukapheresis yielded between about 0.8 and 8.9 billion PBMCs per donor.

For this clone: It lacks a known antigen. Qualities for individual bases were not recorded, and no much larger clone is one base off.

Using the deep immunoSEQ assay, TCR CDR3 regions were amplified from genomic DNA by multiplex PCR. Extracted genomic DNA from each cell subset was spread evenly across all wells of several immunoSEQ 96-well plates, with each plate serving as a replicate. For unsorted PBMC, roughly 0.3 ug of genomic DNA, equivalent to around 30,000 T cell genomes, went into each replicate PCR. Genomic DNA from unsorted PBMC was sequenced over ten immunoSEQ deep assay plates. Purified libraries were measured with a Qubit 3.0 fluorometer, size-checked on a Bioanalyzer 2100, and measured again with the KAPA Library Quantification kit. Every immunoSEQ 96-well plate was sequenced on a separate single-read 150-cycle Illumina NextSeq 550 flow cell. In the source study's methods: Because the immunoSEQ output included only junctional sequences and no quality scores, the filtering could not be the same as the filtering used for full-length reads. To assign V/J genes and CDR3, sequences were annotated against IMGT germline references using PyIR, a Python wrapper for IgBLAST v1.9. Reads were filtered out if the reads had weak V/J assignments (E-value above 1e-6), no CDR3, stop codons, out-of-frame junctions, or ambiguous translated residues. V3J clonotypes were defined as sequences sharing the same inferred V gene, J gene, and CDR3 amino acid sequence. The percentage overlap between two repertoires was calculated by dividing the number of shared unique clonotypes by the size of the smaller repertoire. Richness of each repertoire was evaluated using RTK rarefaction, the Chao1 estimator, and Recon v2.1 estimates of unobserved clonotypes. This immuneACCESS table, as held by TCRdb, lists in-frame sequences with V and J called but not all clones. Of the missing ones, under half trace to an unresolved V gene in checked studies; the others have no known cause. V and J calls plus clone size are reproduced from that table; the DNA served to infer D and trimming. The sample table holds 450,000 to 500,000 clones, of which around 73% were seen once. In total, the top ten clones hold around 12% of the sample.

On the study overall, not on this receptor specifically: Pairwise subsampling led to the expectation that sequencing depth would affect the degree of clonotype sharing among donors. Only blood was sampled, and tissue TCR repertoires likely differ from those in blood. Because the study included only a small number of donors, the genetic and exposure-history diversity represented was limited.

Its CDR3 holds 13 amino acids, cysteine through phenylalanine. Of the read, only the CDR3 DNA is kept; its 39 bases are in frame from base 1. V loses 10 bases at its end and J loses 4 bases; junction bases beyond the gene matches: 6. As encoded in the germline V gene (reference sequence), CDR1 is LNHDA while CDR2 is SQIVND. The donors were healthy, HIV-negative adults with no recently reported acute infections or vaccinations. Every donor was a Caucasian adult residing in Nashville, Tennessee, USA. For unsorted samples, 90 million or so PBMCs were counted and genomic DNA was extracted with the QIAamp DNA Blood Mini kit. Blood was obtained by leukapheresis, after which PBMCs were separated by Ficoll-Histopaque density gradient centrifugation and cryopreserved in liquid nitrogen vapor phase.

The V and J segments used are TRBV19 and TRBJ1-5; 8 central bases correspond to TRBD1. Sequenced: PBMCs. The TCR originated in a woman between 40 and 55 years old in good health. Some clones in this sample may be carry-over from other donors' samples. The CDR3 in this case is CATRTGRNQPQHF. The sequenced DNA is TGTGCCACCCGGACAGGGCGGAATCAGCCCCAGCATTTT. Outside the CDR3, residues come from the reference TRBV19 and TRBJ1-5 proteins, so the full variable domain is: DGGITQSPKYLFRKEGQNVTLSCEQNLNHDAMYWYRQDPGQGLRLIYYSQIVNDFQKGDIAEGYSVSREKKESFPLTVTSAQKNPTAFYLCATRTGRNQPQHFGDGTRLSIL.